A single sample is the source of the 5 T cell receptor beta chains below, sequenced in a study of early T cells in non-severe SARS-CoV-2 infection. TCRdb re-called the 5' RACE reads through MiXCR, storing one row per CDR3 protein. The sample contains tens of thousands of distinct CDR3 sequences, 10% to 15% of which appear only once. Sequenced: whole blood. Receptors originate from an adult who was a healthcare worker with PCR-confirmed SARS-CoV-2 infection or an uninfected control (not recorded which).

This clonotype was recorded many times. This chain uses TRBV19 with TRBJ2-5, with D perhaps TRBD1 or TRBD2 (5 bases each). The CDR3 runs 15 residues. Germline V lookup: CDR1 LNHDA, CDR2 SQIVND (reference sequence). V lost 5 bases and J lost 2, with 15 bases in between. The DNA for the CDR3 is TGTGCCAGTAGTTCCCGGGGCACTGCACAAGAGACCCAGTACTTC. Translation gives CASSSRGTAQETQYF.

At least ten counts were recorded for this clonotype. V and J are TRBV6-2 or TRBV6-3 and TRBJ2-3; TRBD2 matches 11 bases. The ends lost 7 bases at V and 0 bases at J; junction bases unmatched: 6. Germline CDR1 and CDR2: MNHEY and SVGEGT. CDR3 size: 16 residues. DNA of the CDR3: TGTGCCAGCAAAACTAGCGGGGGCTCTAGCACAGATACGCAGTATTTT. Protein: CASKTSGGSSTDTQYF.

This clonotype appeared many times. The gene calls are TRBV4-2 and TRBJ2-7; D remains unclear. Trimming left V 0 bases short and J 2 bases short, with 17 bases between. CDR3 length: 17 amino acids. The germline V gene has CDR1 LGHNA and CDR2 YNFKEQ. The CDR3 bases are TGTGCCAGCAGCCAAGAGGCCCGGTCACAGCCTACCTACGAGCAGTACTTC. This sequence encodes CASSQEARSQPTYEQYF.

The V and J genes are TRBV6-2 or TRBV6-3 and TRBJ2-7; D possibly corresponds to TRBD1 (5 bases). CDR1 MNHEY and CDR2 SVGEGT come from the germline V gene. V was shortened by 4 bases and J by 6 bases, with 16 bases between the two germline ends. The CDR3 has 14 residues. The CDR3, as DNA: TGTGCCAGCAGTTCGCAGGGCTTTGAAGCCGAGCAGTACTTC. It codes for CASSSQGFEAEQYF.

The chain recombines TRBV19 with TRBJ2-1; no firm D call. Germline assignment: CDR1 LNHDA and CDR2 SQIVND (reference sequence). V dropped 5 bases and J dropped 8 bases, with 7 bases sitting between them. This CDR3 spans 11 amino acids. The CDR3 bases are TGTGCCAGTAGTGCTATCGATGAGCAGTTCTTC. The encoded protein is CASSAIDEQFF.